This T cell receptor beta chain was captured in a study of blood T cells in healthy people across ages. This CDR3 has 14 amino acids. V was trimmed by 2 bases and J by 4 bases, leaving 11 bases between them. The germline CDR1 and CDR2 sequences are MNHEY and SVGAGI. Together with a sample-barcoded 5' primer, a J-beta primer mix was included in a second PCR lasting about 6 to 11 cycles. TCRdb re-analysed the 5' RACE reads in MiXCR, keeping a single row per CDR3 protein. This sample has about 1.4 million distinct CDR3 sequences, with roughly 60% found just once. The receptor's source is a man between 18 and 35 years old in good health. The chain links TRBV6-5 to TRBJ1-1; D is unresolved. Sequencing used blood. The CDR3 DNA reads as TGTGCCAGCAGTTACCGGGGAGAGGGCACTGAAGCTTTCTTT. Its protein product is CASSYRGEGTEAFF.